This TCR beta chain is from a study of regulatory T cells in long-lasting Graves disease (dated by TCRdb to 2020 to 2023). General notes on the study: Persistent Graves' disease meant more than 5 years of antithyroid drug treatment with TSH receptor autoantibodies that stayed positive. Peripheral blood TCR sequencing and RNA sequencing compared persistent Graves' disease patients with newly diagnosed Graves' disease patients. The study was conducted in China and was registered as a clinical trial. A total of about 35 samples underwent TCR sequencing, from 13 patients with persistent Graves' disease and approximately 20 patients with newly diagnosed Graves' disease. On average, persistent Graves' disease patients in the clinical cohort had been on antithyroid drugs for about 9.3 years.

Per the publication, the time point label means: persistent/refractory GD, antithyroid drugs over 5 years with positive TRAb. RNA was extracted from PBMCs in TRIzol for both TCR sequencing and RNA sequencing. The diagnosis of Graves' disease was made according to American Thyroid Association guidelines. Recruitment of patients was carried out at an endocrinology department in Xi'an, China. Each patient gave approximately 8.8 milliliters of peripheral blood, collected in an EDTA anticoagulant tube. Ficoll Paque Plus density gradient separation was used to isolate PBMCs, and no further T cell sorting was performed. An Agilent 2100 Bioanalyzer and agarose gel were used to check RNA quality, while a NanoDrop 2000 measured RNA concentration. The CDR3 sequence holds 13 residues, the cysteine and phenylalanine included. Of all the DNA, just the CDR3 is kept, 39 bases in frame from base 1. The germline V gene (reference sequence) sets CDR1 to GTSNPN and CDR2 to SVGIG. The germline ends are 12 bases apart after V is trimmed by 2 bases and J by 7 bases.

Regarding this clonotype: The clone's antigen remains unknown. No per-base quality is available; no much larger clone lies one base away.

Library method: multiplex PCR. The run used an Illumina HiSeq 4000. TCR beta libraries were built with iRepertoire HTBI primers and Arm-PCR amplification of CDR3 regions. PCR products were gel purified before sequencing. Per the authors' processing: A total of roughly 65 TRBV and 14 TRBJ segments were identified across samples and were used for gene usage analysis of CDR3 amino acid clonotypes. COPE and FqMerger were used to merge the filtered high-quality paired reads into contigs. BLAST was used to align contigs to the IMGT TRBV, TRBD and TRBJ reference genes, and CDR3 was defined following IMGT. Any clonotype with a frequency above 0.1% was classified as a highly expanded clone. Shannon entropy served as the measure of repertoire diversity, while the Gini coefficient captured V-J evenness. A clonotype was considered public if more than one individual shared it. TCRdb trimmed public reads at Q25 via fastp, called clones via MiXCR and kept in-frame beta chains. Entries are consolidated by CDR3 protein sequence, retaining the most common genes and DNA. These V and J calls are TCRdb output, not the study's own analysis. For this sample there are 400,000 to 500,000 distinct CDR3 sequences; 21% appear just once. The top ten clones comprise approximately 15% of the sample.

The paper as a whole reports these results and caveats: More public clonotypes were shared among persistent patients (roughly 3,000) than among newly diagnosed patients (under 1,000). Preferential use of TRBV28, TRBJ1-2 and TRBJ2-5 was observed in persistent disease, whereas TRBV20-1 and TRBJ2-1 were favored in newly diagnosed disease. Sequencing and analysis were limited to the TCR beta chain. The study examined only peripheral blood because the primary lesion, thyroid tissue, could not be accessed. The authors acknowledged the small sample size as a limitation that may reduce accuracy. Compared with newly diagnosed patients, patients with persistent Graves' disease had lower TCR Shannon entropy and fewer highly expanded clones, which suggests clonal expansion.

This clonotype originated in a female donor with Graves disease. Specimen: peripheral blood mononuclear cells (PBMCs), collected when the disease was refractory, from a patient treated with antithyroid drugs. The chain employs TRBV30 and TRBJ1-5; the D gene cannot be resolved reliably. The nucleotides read TGTGCCTGGAGTCTTGAGGGAGGCCAGCCCCAGCATTTT. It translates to CAWSLEGGQPQHF.